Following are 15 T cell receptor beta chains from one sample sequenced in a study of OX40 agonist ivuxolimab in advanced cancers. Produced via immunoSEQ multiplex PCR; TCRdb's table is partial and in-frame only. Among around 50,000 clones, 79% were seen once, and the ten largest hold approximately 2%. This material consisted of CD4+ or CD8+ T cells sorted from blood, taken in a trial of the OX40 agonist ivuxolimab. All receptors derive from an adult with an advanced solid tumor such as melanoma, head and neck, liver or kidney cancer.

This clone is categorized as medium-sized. CDR3 DNA: TGTGCCAGCAGCTCTAACAGGGCTGTCAATGAAAAACTGTTTTTT. Translating gives CASSSNRAVNEKLFF. The V call is TRBV5-4, the J call TRBJ1-4; D is perhaps TRBD1 (6 bases). The CDR3 loop spans 15 amino acids. The V gene lost 3 bases and the J gene lost 5 bases, with 14 bases spanning the gap. Germline CDR1 is SGHNT and CDR2 is YYREEE (reference sequence).

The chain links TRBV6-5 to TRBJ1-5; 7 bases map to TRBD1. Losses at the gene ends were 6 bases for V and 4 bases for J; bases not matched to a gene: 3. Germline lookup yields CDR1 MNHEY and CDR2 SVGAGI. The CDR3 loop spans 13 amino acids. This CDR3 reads CASRGQLNQPQHF. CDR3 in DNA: TGTGCCAGCAGGGGACAGTTAAATCAGCCCCAGCATTTT.

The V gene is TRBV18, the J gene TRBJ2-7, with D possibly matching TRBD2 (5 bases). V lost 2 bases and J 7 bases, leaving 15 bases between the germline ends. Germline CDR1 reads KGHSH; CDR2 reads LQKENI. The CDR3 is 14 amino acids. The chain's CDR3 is CASSPGQASGEQYF. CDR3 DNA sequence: TGTGCCAGCTCACCAGGGCAGGCAAGCGGAGAGCAGTACTTC.

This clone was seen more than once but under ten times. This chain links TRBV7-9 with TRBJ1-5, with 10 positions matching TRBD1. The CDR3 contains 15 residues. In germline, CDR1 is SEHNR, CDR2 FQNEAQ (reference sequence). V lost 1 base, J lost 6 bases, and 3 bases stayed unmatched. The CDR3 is CASSLVGQGPQPQHF. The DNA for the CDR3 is TGTGCCAGCAGCTTAGTGGGACAGGGGCCTCAGCCCCAGCATTTT.

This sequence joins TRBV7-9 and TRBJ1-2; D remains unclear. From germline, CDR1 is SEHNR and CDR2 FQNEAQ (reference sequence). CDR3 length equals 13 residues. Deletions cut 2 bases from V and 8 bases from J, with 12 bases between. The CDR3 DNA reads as TGTGCCAGCAGCTTACCAGGATCCCTGGGCTACACCTTC. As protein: CASSLPGSLGYTF.

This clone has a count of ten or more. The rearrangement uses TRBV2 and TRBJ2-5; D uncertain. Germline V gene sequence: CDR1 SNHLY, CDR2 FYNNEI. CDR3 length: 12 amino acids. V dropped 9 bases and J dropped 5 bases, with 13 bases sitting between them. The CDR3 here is CASLLVGETQYF. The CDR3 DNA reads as TGTGCCAGTTTGCTAGTAGGGGAGACCCAGTACTTC. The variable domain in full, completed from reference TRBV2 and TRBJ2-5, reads EPEVTQTPSHQVTQMGQEVILRCVPISNHLYFYWYRQILGQKVEFLVSFYNNEISEKSEIFDDQFSVERPDGSNFTLKIRSTKLEDSAMYFCASLLVGETQYFGPGTRLLVL.

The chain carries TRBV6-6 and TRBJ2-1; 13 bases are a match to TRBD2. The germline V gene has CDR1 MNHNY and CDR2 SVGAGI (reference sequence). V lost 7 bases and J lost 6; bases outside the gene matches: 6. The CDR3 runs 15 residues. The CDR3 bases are TGTGCCAGCACCCAGACTAGCGGGGGGATCAATGAGCAGTTCTTC. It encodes CASTQTSGGINEQFF.

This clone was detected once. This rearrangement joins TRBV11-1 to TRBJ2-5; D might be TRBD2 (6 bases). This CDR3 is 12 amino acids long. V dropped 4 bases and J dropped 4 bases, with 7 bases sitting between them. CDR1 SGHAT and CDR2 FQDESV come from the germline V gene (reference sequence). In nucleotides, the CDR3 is TGTGCCAGCAGCTCGACTAGAGAGACCCAGTACTTC. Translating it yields CASSSTRETQYF.

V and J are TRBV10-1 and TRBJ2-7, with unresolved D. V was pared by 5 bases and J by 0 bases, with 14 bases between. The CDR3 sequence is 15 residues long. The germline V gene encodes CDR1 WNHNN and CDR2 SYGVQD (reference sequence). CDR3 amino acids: CASSLDGPSSYEQYF. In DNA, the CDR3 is TGCGCCAGCAGTCTCGATGGGCCGAGCTCCTACGAGCAGTACTTC.

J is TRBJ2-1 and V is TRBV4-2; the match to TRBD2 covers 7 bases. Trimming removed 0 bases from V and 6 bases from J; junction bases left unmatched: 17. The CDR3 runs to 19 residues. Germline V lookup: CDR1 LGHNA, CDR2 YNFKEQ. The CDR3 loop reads CASSQDPTFWEGRRNEQFF. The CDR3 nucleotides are TGTGCCAGCAGCCAAGATCCCACCTTCTGGGAGGGCCGGCGCAATGAGCAGTTCTTC.

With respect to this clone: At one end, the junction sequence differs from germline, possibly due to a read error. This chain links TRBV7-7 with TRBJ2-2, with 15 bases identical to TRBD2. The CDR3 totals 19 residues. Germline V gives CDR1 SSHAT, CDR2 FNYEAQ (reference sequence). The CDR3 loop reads CASSFRTGLAGGPTGELFF. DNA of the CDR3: TGTGCTAGCAGCTTCCGCACCGGACTAGCGGGAGGGCCCACCGGGGAGCTGTTTTTT.

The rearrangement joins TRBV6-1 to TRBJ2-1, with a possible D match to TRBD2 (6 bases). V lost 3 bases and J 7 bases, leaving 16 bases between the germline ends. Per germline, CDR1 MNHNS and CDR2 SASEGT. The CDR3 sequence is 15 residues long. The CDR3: CASSDGGGAKNEQFF. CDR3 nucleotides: TGTGCCAGCAGTGATGGGGGAGGAGCTAAGAATGAGCAGTTCTTC.

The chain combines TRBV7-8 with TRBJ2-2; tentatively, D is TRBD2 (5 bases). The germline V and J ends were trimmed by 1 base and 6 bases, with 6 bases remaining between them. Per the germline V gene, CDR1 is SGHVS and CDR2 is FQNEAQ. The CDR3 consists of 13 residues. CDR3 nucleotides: TGTGCCAGCAGCTTAGAGAGGGCCGGGGAGCTGTTTTTT. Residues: CASSLERAGELFF.

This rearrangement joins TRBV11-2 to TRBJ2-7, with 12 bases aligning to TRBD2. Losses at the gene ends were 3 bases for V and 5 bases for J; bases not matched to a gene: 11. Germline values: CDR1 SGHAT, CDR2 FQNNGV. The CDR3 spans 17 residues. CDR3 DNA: TGTGCCAGCAGCTTCGCTATCCAGACTAGCGGGAGTCACGAGCAGTACTTC. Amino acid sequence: CASSFAIQTSGSHEQYF. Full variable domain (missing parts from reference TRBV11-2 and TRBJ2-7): EAGVAQSPRYKIIEKRQSVAFWCNPISGHATLYWYQQILGQGPKLLIQFQNNGVVDDSQLPKDRFSAERLKGVDSTLKIQPAKLEDSAVYLCASSFAIQTSGSHEQYFGPGTRLTVT.

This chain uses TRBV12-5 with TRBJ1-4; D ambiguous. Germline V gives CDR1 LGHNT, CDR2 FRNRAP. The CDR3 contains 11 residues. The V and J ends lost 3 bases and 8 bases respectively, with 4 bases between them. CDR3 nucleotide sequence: TGTGCTAGTGGTTTAGGGGAAAAACTGTTTTTT. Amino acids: CASGLGEKLFF. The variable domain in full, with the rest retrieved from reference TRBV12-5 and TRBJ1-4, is DARVTQTPRHKVTEMGQEVTMRCQPILGHNTVFWYRQTMMQGLELLAYFRNRAPLDDSGMPKDRFSAEMPDATLATLKIQPSEPRDSAVYFCASGLGEKLFFGSGTQLSVL.